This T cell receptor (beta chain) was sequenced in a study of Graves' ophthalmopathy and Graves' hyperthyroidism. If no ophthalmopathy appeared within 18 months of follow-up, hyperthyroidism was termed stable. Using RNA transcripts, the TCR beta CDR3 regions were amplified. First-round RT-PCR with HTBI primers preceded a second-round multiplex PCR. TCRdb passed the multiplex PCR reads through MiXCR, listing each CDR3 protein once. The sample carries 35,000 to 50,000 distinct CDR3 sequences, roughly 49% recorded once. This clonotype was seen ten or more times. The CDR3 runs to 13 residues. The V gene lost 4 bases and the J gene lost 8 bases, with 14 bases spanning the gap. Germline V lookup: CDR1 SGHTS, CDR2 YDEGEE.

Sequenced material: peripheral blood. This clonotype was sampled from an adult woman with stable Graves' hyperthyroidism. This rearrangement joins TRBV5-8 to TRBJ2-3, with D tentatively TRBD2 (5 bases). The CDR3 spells CASSDKSGGTQYF. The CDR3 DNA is TGTGCCAGCAGCGATAAAAGCGGTGGTACGCAGTATTTT.